Presented here are 18 T cell receptor beta chains from one specimen sequenced in a study of beta chain features in type 1 diabetes (dated by TCRdb to 2017 to 2018). On the study overall, not on this receptor specifically: A moderate but significant shortening of TCRB CDR3 length was observed in type 1 diabetes patients in all four CD4+ subsets.

These receptors have no identified antigens. Receptor amplification or capture employed the immunoSEQ multiplex PCR assay. The entire isolated RNA was reverse transcribed using the High Capacity cDNA Reverse Transcription Kit, and thus expressed TCRB transcripts were sequenced. This is the immuneACCESS table as TCRdb keeps it, with only in-frame sequences that have V and J called. A part of the clones is gone; compared with another copy, unresolved V genes explain less than half, and the rest is unexplained. This sample holds 330,000 or so clones; approximately 12% were observed only once. Clones ranked in the top ten supply 0.0085% to 0.012% of the sample. Sequences were obtained from naive CD4+ T cells from blood. The cell subset or site label corresponds to: true naive CD4+ T cells. The origin of the receptors is a woman in her late teens or twenties with type 1 diabetes.

The chain links TRBV9 to TRBJ2-1; no reliable D call. Trimming took 0 bases from V and 0 from J, leaving 7 bases between them. Germline assignment: CDR1 SGDLS and CDR2 YYNGEE. This CDR3 contains 15 residues. In DNA form, the CDR3 reads TGTGCCAGCAGCGTAGATACCTACTCCTACAATGAGCAGTTCTTC. Protein product: CASSVDTYSYNEQFF.

The chain couples TRBV10-3 to TRBJ1-6; 11 bases fit TRBD1. Germline values: CDR1 ENHRY, CDR2 SYGVKD. With 11 bases clipped from V and 9 bases from J, the junction kept 6 bases outside the gene matches. This CDR3 comprises 13 residues. The CDR3 DNA reads as TGTGCCGGGGCCGGGACAGGGGGTTCACCCCTCCACTTT. Encoded protein: CAGAGTGGSPLHF.

The chain is built from TRBV2 and TRBJ2-5; the D gene is possibly TRBD2 (6 bases). V lost 11 bases and J lost 4, with 20 bases in between. Germline V gene sequence: CDR1 SNHLY, CDR2 FYNNEI. CDR3 size: 14 residues. CDR3 residues: CAVQSRTTTETQYF. The CDR3 DNA reads TGTGCCGTACAATCCAGGACTACCACAGAGACCCAGTACTTC.

The chain is built from TRBV5-4 and TRBJ1-2; perhaps TRBD1 as D (6 bases). Trimming stripped 5 bases from V and 4 bases from J, with 21 bases between. Germline V gene data show CDR1 as SGHNT and CDR2 as YYREEE (reference sequence). There are 16 residues in the CDR3. CDR3 DNA sequence: TGTGCCAGCAGGACGATCTCACAGGGCACAATCTATGGCTACACCTTC. Its protein is CASRTISQGTIYGYTF.

The chain employs TRBV29-1 and TRBJ2-4; 8 bases agree with TRBD2. Trimming removed 6 bases from V and 0 bases from J; junction bases left unmatched: 7. Germline V gives CDR1 SQVTM, CDR2 ANQGSEA. The CDR3 spans 15 residues. The CDR3 region has the DNA TGCAGCGTAAGCGGGGGCTCAAAAGCCAAAAACATTCAGTACTTC. This encodes CSVSGGSKAKNIQYF.

The chain links TRBV6-6 to TRBJ1-2; the D gene is possibly TRBD1 (5 bases). The CDR3 length is 11 residues. In germline, CDR1 is MNHNY, CDR2 SVGAGI (reference sequence). Trimming left V 6 bases short and J 8 bases short, with 10 bases between. CDR3 bases: TGTGCCAGCAGAGGGGAGGGAGGCTACACCTTC. This translates into CASRGEGGYTF.

The chain links TRBV10-3 to TRBJ1-1; TRBD1 is a possible D gene (5 bases). In germline, CDR1 is ENHRY, CDR2 SYGVKD. CDR3 length equals 13 residues. V gave up 7 bases and J gave up 4 bases, with 13 bases separating them. CDR3 DNA sequence: TGTGCCATCAATGTAGGGGTAGCCACTGAAGCTTTCTTT. This translates into CAINVGVATEAFF.

The sample holds a few counts of this clone. The chain couples TRBV6-1 to TRBJ2-1; 7 bases align to TRBD2. The V segment lost 4 bases and the J segment 0 bases; nucleotides outside the gene matches: 6. In germline, CDR1 is MNHNS, CDR2 SASEGT. The CDR3 runs 16 residues. The DNA of the CDR3 is TGTGCCAGCAGTGGGTCTAGCGGATACTCCTACAATGAGCAGTTCTTC. It is translated as CASSGSSGYSYNEQFF.

This clone was counted between two and nine times. CDR3 in amino acids: CASSYSVQSNQPQHF. In DNA, the CDR3 is TGTGCCAGCAGTTACAGCGTTCAGAGCAATCAGCCCCAGCATTTT. This sequence joins TRBV6-6 and TRBJ1-5; D unclear. V lost 2 bases and J 1 base, leaving 9 bases between the germline ends. CDR1 is MNHNY and CDR2 is SVGAGI in the germline V gene (reference sequence). This CDR3 comprises 15 residues.

The V gene is TRBV7-2, the J gene TRBJ2-7, with 10 nucleotides matching TRBD1. The V gene's germline CDR1 is SGHTA and CDR2 FQGNSA. V trimming: 6 bases; J trimming: 3 bases; junction bases outside the gene matches: 11. This CDR3 has 16 amino acids. The CDR3 coding sequence is TGTGCCAGCAGTCTACGACCGGGACAGGGGATCTACGAGCAGTACTTC. Translating it yields CASSLRPGQGIYEQYF.

The chain couples TRBV11-2 to TRBJ1-6; D is unresolved. CDR3 size: 12 residues. CDR1 is SGHAT and CDR2 is FQNNGV in the germline V gene. Trimming removed 8 bases from V and 10 bases from J, with 12 bases in between. CDR3 sequence reads: CASQTLDSPLHF. The CDR3 DNA reads TGTGCCAGCCAGACACTCGACTCACCCCTCCACTTT.

The chain is built from TRBV5-1 and TRBJ1-5, with TRBD1 as a possible D gene (6 bases). In germline, CDR1 is SGHRS, CDR2 YFSETQ. The CDR3 is made up of 15 amino acids. V was cut by 4 bases and J by 4 bases, with 15 bases left in between. The CDR3, as DNA: TGCGCCAGCAGCCCAGGGGTAGAGAGGAATCAGCCCCAGCATTTT. It translates to CASSPGVERNQPQHF.

This clone was counted between two and nine times. In DNA form, the CDR3 reads TGTGCCAGCTCACCACAGGTTATCAGGGCTGAAGCTTTCTTT. This encodes CASSPQVIRAEAFF. The chain combines TRBV18 with TRBJ1-1; possible D gene TRBD1, 5 bases. Germline V lookup: CDR1 KGHSH, CDR2 LQKENI. V was shortened by 1 base and J by 6 bases, with 12 bases between the two germline ends. The CDR3 length is 14 residues. The whole variable domain, remainder taken from reference TRBV18 and TRBJ1-1, is NAGVMQNPRHLVRRRGQEARLRCSPMKGHSHVYWYRQLPEEGLKFMVYLQKENIIDESGMPKERFSAEFPKEGPSILRIQQVVRGDSAAYFCASSPQVIRAEAFFGQGTRLTVV.

CDR3 coding DNA: TGTGCCAGCGCCGGACAGGGGGAGTACAATGAGCAGTTCTTC. Amino acid sequence: CASAGQGEYNEQFF. The genes are TRBV27 and TRBJ2-1; 10 nucleotides match TRBD1. Germline V gene sequence: CDR1 MNHEY, CDR2 SMNVEV (reference sequence). This CDR3 has 14 amino acids. V trimming: 8 bases; J trimming: 4 bases; junction bases outside the gene matches: 5.

The V call is TRBV19, the J call TRBJ2-3, with D perhaps TRBD1 (6 bases). From germline, CDR1 is LNHDA and CDR2 SQIVND (reference sequence). V was pared by 5 bases and J by 4 bases, with 19 bases between. The CDR3 loop spans 16 amino acids. Here the CDR3 reads CASSVRTAHVADTQYF. The CDR3 DNA reads TGTGCCAGTAGTGTACGGACAGCACACGTGGCAGATACGCAGTATTTT.

This rearrangement joins TRBV29-1 to TRBJ1-5; D unclear. CDR1 and CDR2 (germline): SQVTM, ANQGSEA. The germline V and J ends were trimmed by 5 bases and 3 bases, with 14 bases remaining between them. The CDR3 totals 14 residues. In DNA form, the CDR3 reads TGCAGCGTTTCGATGGGCGTTCACAATCAGCCCCAGCATTTT. It encodes CSVSMGVHNQPQHF.

V is TRBV29-1 and J is TRBJ2-7; 8 positions agree with TRBD1. V was clipped by 4 bases and J by 4 bases; unmatched bases: 15. The germline gives CDR1 SQVTM, CDR2 ANQGSEA. This CDR3 is built from 16 residues. CDR3: CSVGLLVRDRPYEQYF. Written as DNA, the CDR3 is TGCAGCGTTGGCTTATTGGTTCGGGACAGGCCTTACGAGCAGTACTTC.

This clone turned up a few times. The V gene is TRBV18, the J gene TRBJ2-7, with a possible D match to TRBD2 (6 bases). V lost 3 bases to trimming and J lost 2 bases, with 11 bases between them. From germline, CDR1 is KGHSH and CDR2 LQKENI. The CDR3 sequence is 14 residues long. The CDR3 nucleotides read TGTGCCAGCTCACCCGGGACTTACCCCTACGAGCAGTACTTC. It specifies CASSPGTYPYEQYF.